The 20 T cell receptor beta chains reported below all come from one sample, sequenced in a study of cytomegalovirus exposure and HLA in healthy donors. The study ran its PCR with 60 Vbeta and 13 Jbeta primers. Sequenced by immunoSEQ multiplex PCR; TCRdb stores in-frame clones only, minus some. The data show approximately 150,000 clones, roughly 65% seen once. Material for sequencing was PBMCs. The receptors were gathered from a man between 60 and 75 years old in good health and CMV-seronegative.

The rearrangement links TRBV30 to TRBJ1-4; perhaps TRBD1 as D (6 bases). The V end lost 1 base, the J end lost 7 bases, and 13 bases lay between the germline ends. Germline CDR1 is GTSNPN and CDR2 is SVGIG (reference sequence). There are 14 residues in the CDR3. The CDR3 region is CAWSGARGIEKLFF. CDR3 DNA sequence: TGTGCCTGGAGTGGGGCCAGGGGAATTGAAAAACTGTTTTTT.

The V gene is TRBV7-3, the J gene TRBJ2-1; TRBD2 matches 7 bases. Per germline, CDR1 SGHTA and CDR2 FQGTGA. This CDR3 is 15 amino acids long. The J segment lost 3 bases and the V segment lost 5 bases, leaving 7 bases of the junction unmatched. Written as DNA, the CDR3 is TGTGCCAGCAGCACCCAAGCGGGAATCTACAATGAGCAGTTCTTC. Translating gives CASSTQAGIYNEQFF.

Only a few counts were recorded for this clone. The V call is TRBV28, the J call TRBJ1-4; 8 nucleotides match TRBD1. V dropped 4 bases and J dropped 10; count of bases not matched to a gene: 8. Germline V lookup: CDR1 MDHEN, CDR2 SYDVKM. The length of the CDR3 is 14 residues. The CDR3 bases are TGTGCCAGCAGTTCCCCGTCGACAGGGGTAAAACTGTTTTTT. Protein: CASSSPSTGVKLFF.

The chain employs TRBV28 and TRBJ1-1; D remains ambiguous. Germline V lookup: CDR1 MDHEN, CDR2 SYDVKM. V lost 7 bases, J lost 11 bases, and 20 bases lay in between. This CDR3 has 13 amino acids. The CDR3 sequence: CASITPITLRAFF. In nucleotides, the CDR3 is TGTGCCAGCATAACACCTATAACACTGAGGGCTTTCTTT.

This chain joins TRBV4-2 and TRBJ2-2; the match to TRBD1 covers 12 bases. J lost 6 bases, V lost 0 bases, and 20 bases had no gene match. Germline values: CDR1 LGHNA, CDR2 YNFKEQ. This CDR3 is built from 22 residues. CDR3 residues: CASSQEIILGTGGNRVPGELFF. The CDR3 DNA reads TGTGCCAGCAGCCAAGAGATTATTTTAGGGACAGGGGGCAATAGGGTACCCGGGGAGCTGTTTTTT.

This sequence joins TRBV5-6 and TRBJ2-1; 7 bases align to TRBD1. The J segment lost 3 bases and the V segment lost 5 bases, leaving 8 bases of the junction unmatched. The CDR3 is made up of 15 amino acids. Germline V CDR1 and CDR2: SGHDT, YYEEEE. CDR3 loop: CASRPTGALYNEQFF. DNA for the CDR3: TGTGCCAGCAGACCCACAGGGGCCCTCTACAATGAGCAGTTCTTC.

This clone has a single count. The chain recombines TRBV2 with TRBJ2-7; D ambiguous. V was clipped by 5 bases and J by 2 bases, with 7 bases between them. The CDR3 consists of 12 residues. Germline CDR1 SNHLY, CDR2 FYNNEI. CDR3 nucleotide sequence: TGTGCCAGCAGTTACTTTACCTACGAGCAGTACTTC. Translating gives CASSYFTYEQYF.

Regarding this clone: Other DNA sequences in the sample encode the same CDR3. The chain joins TRBV27 to TRBJ2-2; D gene unclear. V gave up 2 bases and J gave up 1 base, with 2 bases separating them. The germline gives CDR1 MNHEY, CDR2 SMNVEV (reference sequence). This CDR3 region has 13 residues. The CDR3 bases are TGTGCCAGCAGTTTACTGAACACCGGGGAGCTGTTTTTT. It translates to CASSLLNTGELFF.

The chain joins TRBV27 to TRBJ2-7; 9 bases agree with TRBD1. This CDR3 is built from 13 residues. In germline, CDR1 is MNHEY, CDR2 SMNVEV (reference sequence). J gave up 5 bases and V 4 bases, and 3 bases lay outside the gene matches. The CDR3 loop is CASSSGQGNEQYF. The CDR3 coding sequence is TGTGCCAGCAGTTCGGGACAGGGCAACGAGCAGTACTTC.

CDR3 nucleotide sequence: TGTGCCAGCAGCTTGATTGGGAGAACAGGGCTGACAACTAATGAAAAACTGTTTTTT. Its translation is CASSLIGRTGLTTNEKLFF. The chain uses TRBV5-8 and TRBJ1-4, with D perhaps matching TRBD1 (6 bases). The germline V and J ends were trimmed by 1 base and 0 bases, with 19 bases remaining between them. Germline V lookup: CDR1 SGHTS, CDR2 YDEGEE. The CDR3 is made up of 19 amino acids.

The chain has TRBV9 and TRBJ2-2; 8 bases agree with TRBD2. The CDR3 spans 16 residues. V shed 1 base and J 0 bases; nucleotides not matched to a gene: 2. The germline V gene encodes CDR1 SGDLS and CDR2 YYNGEE. The CDR3: CASSVTGGPNTGELFF. The CDR3 bases are TGTGCCAGCAGCGTAACGGGAGGGCCGAACACCGGGGAGCTGTTTTTT.

This chain uses TRBV29-1 with TRBJ1-3; weak D call: TRBD1 (5 bases). Germline-derived CDR1 and CDR2 are SQVTM and ANQGSEA. The CDR3 length is 13 residues. The V and J ends lost 4 bases and 2 bases respectively, with 9 bases between them. CDR3 amino acids: CSVVREAGNTIYF. CDR3 in DNA: TGCAGCGTTGTCAGGGAGGCTGGAAACACCATATATTTT.

The genes are TRBV18 and TRBJ2-7; D call uncertain. CDR1 and CDR2 from the germline V gene are KGHSH and LQKENI. CDR3 length: 13 amino acids. Trimming pared 6 bases from V and 2 bases from J, leaving 11 bases between. CDR3 coding DNA: TGTGCCAGCTCCGCACAGACCACCTACGAGCAGTACTTC. It translates to CASSAQTTYEQYF.

V and J are TRBV28 and TRBJ2-2, with 14 bases fitting TRBD2. Germline V gene lookup returns CDR1 MDHEN and CDR2 SYDVKM. The CDR3 has 17 amino acids. Trimming cost V 6 bases and J 2 bases; bases outside gene matches: 5. CDR3 residues: CASSPGLAGANTGELFF. CDR3 bases: TGTGCCAGCAGCCCGGGACTAGCGGGAGCAAACACCGGGGAGCTGTTTTTT.

The V call is TRBV25-1, the J call TRBJ1-5, with D possibly being TRBD1 (5 bases). Germline loops: CDR1 MGHDK, CDR2 SYGVNS. Trimming shortened V by 1 base and J by 3 bases, and 16 bases separated the two germline ends. The CDR3 has 17 amino acids. The CDR3 loop reads CASSEFGGVGINQPQHF. The CDR3 DNA sequence: TGTGCCAGCAGTGAATTCGGAGGGGTTGGGATCAATCAGCCCCAGCATTTT.

The rearrangement joins TRBV6-5 to TRBJ2-7; D may be TRBD1 (6 bases). Per germline, CDR1 MNHEY and CDR2 SVGAGI. The CDR3 loop spans 13 amino acids. With 8 bases removed from V and 5 bases from J, the gap between germline ends came to 16 bases. CDR3 sequence (DNA): TGTGCCAGCTCCGCCGGGACAAAAAACGAGCAGTACTTC. Encoded protein: CASSAGTKNEQYF.

The chain recombines TRBV5-8 with TRBJ2-7; the D is unclear. With 0 bases removed from V and 2 bases from J, the gap between germline ends came to 9 bases. There are 14 residues in the CDR3. Germline values: CDR1 SGHTS, CDR2 YDEGEE. This CDR3 reads CASSLETFTYEQYF. Here the CDR3 DNA reads TGTGCCAGCAGCTTGGAAACATTTACCTACGAGCAGTACTTC.

The genes are TRBV30 and TRBJ1-3; D gene unclear. The CDR3 loop spans 11 amino acids. CDR1 is GTSNPN and CDR2 is SVGIG in the germline V gene (reference sequence). The ends were cut back, 4 bases at V and 6 bases at J, with 7 bases in the middle. The CDR3 is CAWNGVNTIYF. CDR3 coding DNA: TGTGCCTGGAACGGGGTAAACACCATATATTTT.

In its sample, this clone was seen once. The chain carries TRBV6-5 and TRBJ2-4, with 7 bases fitting TRBD2. CDR1 is MNHEY and CDR2 is SVGAGI in the germline V gene. J was trimmed by 1 base and V by 5 bases; bases with no gene match: 5. The length of the CDR3 is 15 residues. The CDR3 sequence: CASSRGGKAKNIQYF. The CDR3 DNA reads TGTGCCAGCAGTAGGGGAGGGAAGGCCAAAAACATTCAGTACTTC.

This rearrangement joins TRBV9 to TRBJ2-7; TRBD2 might be the D (6 bases). V lost 0 bases and J lost 3, with 16 bases in between. The CDR3 totals 16 residues. Germline CDR1 SGDLS, CDR2 YYNGEE. CDR3 sequence (DNA): TGTGCCAGCAGCGTAGATCTGGGGAGGTCTGTCTACGAGCAGTACTTC. It codes for CASSVDLGRSVYEQYF. Full variable domain (remainder filled in from reference TRBV9 and TRBJ2-7): DSGVTQTPKHLITATGQRVTLRCSPRSGDLSVYWYQQSLDQGLQFLIQYYNGEERAKGNILERFSAQQFPDLHSELNLSSLELGDSALYFCASSVDLGRSVYEQYFGPGTRLTVT.